This TCR beta chain was identified in a study of T cells in Graves' hyperthyroidism and ophthalmopathy. At least 3 on the Clinical Activity Score was recorded for ophthalmopathy patients, who also had NOSPECS grade at least 4 and duration under 3 months. Investigators excluded patients with uncontrolled infection, other autoimmune disease, pregnancy or lactation. This clonotype was observed at least ten times. As yet, its antigen is unknown. The investigators amplified TCR beta CDR3 regions from RNA transcripts. Primed by the HTBI set, a first-round RT-PCR was run on the TCR CDR3. TCRdb independently ran MiXCR on the multiplex PCR reads; one entry per CDR3 protein. Of about 400,000 distinct CDR3 sequences listed, over 12% are singletons. General study points: Blood held most thyroid clonotypes expanded above 0.001 frequency.

The CDR3 spans 13 residues. The germline gives CDR1 GTSNPN, CDR2 SVGIG (reference sequence). V lost 0 bases, J lost 10 bases, and 15 bases lay in between. The receptor was isolated from a man between 45 and 60 years old with Graves' ophthalmopathy. The specimen was blood. V is TRBV30 and J is TRBJ1-1; possible D gene TRBD1, 6 bases. CDR3 residues: CAWSVLGGAGAFF. In DNA form, the CDR3 reads TGTGCCTGGAGTGTACTGGGGGGCGCGGGAGCTTTCTTT. Full variable domain (missing parts from reference TRBV30 and TRBJ1-1): SQTIHQWPATLVQPVGSPLSLECTVEGTSNPNLYWYRQAAGRGLQLLFYSVGIGQISSEVPQNLSASRPQDRQFILSSKKLLLSDSGFYLCAWSVLGGAGAFFGQGTRLTVV.